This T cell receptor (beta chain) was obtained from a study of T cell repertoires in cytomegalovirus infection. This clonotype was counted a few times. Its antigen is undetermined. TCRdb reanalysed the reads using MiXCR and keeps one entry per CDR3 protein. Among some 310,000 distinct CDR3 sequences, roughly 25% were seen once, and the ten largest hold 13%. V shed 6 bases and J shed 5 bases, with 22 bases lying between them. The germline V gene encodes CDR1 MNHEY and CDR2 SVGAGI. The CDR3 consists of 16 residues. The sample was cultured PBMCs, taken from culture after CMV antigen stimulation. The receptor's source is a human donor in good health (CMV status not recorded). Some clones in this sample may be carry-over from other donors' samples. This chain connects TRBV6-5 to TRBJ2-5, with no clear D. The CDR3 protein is CASSDLRQIRHETQYF. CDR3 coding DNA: TGTGCCAGCAGCGATCTTAGACAAATAAGGCACGAGACCCAGTACTTC.